This is a list of T cell receptor beta chains from one sample in a study of metastatic and nonmetastatic thyroid tumors. TCRdb re-processed the PCR reads through MiXCR. The sample records approximately 38,000 clones, more than 25% being singletons. Sequencing was performed on blood. The receptors were sampled from a male donor with papillary thyroid cancer or a benign thyroid nodule (not recorded which). Some clones in this sample may be carry-over from other donors' samples. Both conserved end residues are part of each CDR3. D genes are given only for firm matches. The size field is filled for only some rows; it gives once, few, many or a size class.

size	D	V	J	CDR3	DNA
NA	NA	TRBV28	TRBJ2-1	CASRGGPGSYNEQFF	TGTGCCAGCAGGGGGGGCCCCGGCTCCTACAATGAGCAGTTCTTC
medium-sized	NA	TRBV20-1	TRBJ1-2	CSAPRGARGYTF	TGCAGTGCTCCGAGGGGTGCTCGGGGCTACACCTTC
NA	NA	TRBV18	TRBJ2-5	CASSVGQSSQETQYF	TGTGCCAGCTCAGTCGGACAGTCCTCTCAAGAGACCCAGTACTTC
many	TRBD2	TRBV4-2	TRBJ2-3	CASSQASGDTDTQYF	TGTGCCAGCAGCCAAGCTAGCGGGGACACAGATACGCAGTATTTT
many	NA	TRBV5-1	TRBJ1-1	CASSSQNTEAFF	TGCGCCAGCAGCTCCCAGAACACTGAAGCTTTCTTT
NA	NA	TRBV19	TRBJ1-2	CASSKGGPLYGYTF	TGTGCCAGTAGTAAAGGGGGGCCTCTCTATGGCTACACCTTC
NA	NA	TRBV5-4	TRBJ2-5	CASSYLETQETQYF	TGTGCCAGCAGCTATTTGGAAACCCAAGAGACCCAGTACTTC
few	NA	TRBV10-2	TRBJ1-3	CASSEPRGGSRGNTIYF	TGCGCCAGCAGTGAGCCCCGAGGGGGATCCCGTGGAAACACCATATATTTT
NA	TRBD2	TRBV20-1	TRBJ2-1	CSASNVASGSAEQFF	TGCAGTGCTAGTAACGTGGCTAGCGGGAGTGCTGAGCAGTTCTTC
few	TRBD1	TRBV28	TRBJ2-3	CASSSTGGWDTDTQYF	TGTGCCAGCAGTTCGACAGGGGGTTGGGACACAGATACGCAGTATTTT
many	TRBD2	TRBV7-8	TRBJ2-7	CASSLRSGRAGEQYF	TGTGCCAGCAGCCTAAGGAGCGGGAGGGCCGGGGAGCAGTACTTC
NA	TRBD2	TRBV2	TRBJ2-3	CASSAGTSSLDTQYF	TGTGCCAGCAGCGCCGGGACTAGCTCTTTGGATACGCAGTATTTT
NA	TRBD2	TRBV3-1	TRBJ2-5	CASSPIAGGETQYF	TGTGCCAGCAGCCCTATAGCGGGAGGGGAGACCCAGTACTTC
NA	TRBD2	TRBV6-1	TRBJ2-7	CASRSSGKDLAYEQSF	TGTGCCAGTCGGTCTAGCGGAAAGGACCTGGCCTACGAGCAGTCCTTC
many	TRBD2	TRBV6-2/TRBV6-3	TRBJ2-1	CASTYSGSSYNEQFF	TGTGCCAGCACCTATAGCGGGAGCTCCTACAATGAGCAGTTCTTC
medium-sized	TRBD1	TRBV12-3/TRBV12-4	TRBJ1-2	CASSLGTGAQSYTF	TGTGCCAGCAGTTTGGGGACAGGGGCCCAAAGCTACACCTTC
medium-sized	NA	TRBV27	TRBJ2-2	CASSSMSTGELFF	TGTGCCAGCAGCTCCATGAGCACCGGGGAGCTGTTTTTT
few	TRBD1	TRBV6-1	TRBJ1-1	CASSRAVQGTLNTEAFF	TGTGCCAGCAGTCGAGCCGTACAGGGGACCTTGAACACTGAAGCTTTCTTT
NA	NA	TRBV29-1	TRBJ2-1	CSVAAGVRDEQFF	TGCAGCGTTGCCGCGGGCGTCCGGGATGAGCAGTTCTTC
NA	NA	TRBV7-3	TRBJ2-7	CASSLGIGYEQYF	TGTGCCAGCAGCTTGGGGATAGGTTACGAGCAGTACTTC
NA	TRBD1	TRBV9	TRBJ2-2	CASSEKTGATGELFF	TGTGCCAGCAGCGAAAAGACAGGGGCCACCGGGGAGCTGTTTTTT
many	NA	TRBV5-6	TRBJ1-1	CASSWEVGSTEAFF	TGTGCCAGCAGCTGGGAAGTAGGGAGCACTGAAGCTTTCTTT
many	NA	TRBV10-3	TRBJ1-2	CAITADATIGGYTF	TGTGCCATCACTGCGGACGCCACGATCGGTGGCTACACCTTC
NA	TRBD1	TRBV7-9	TRBJ2-4	CASRLARDSKNIQYF	TGTGCCAGCAGATTAGCACGGGACAGCAAAAACATTCAATACTTC
NA	NA	TRBV5-6	TRBJ1-1	CASSQRTENTEAFF	TGTGCCAGCAGCCAAAGGACAGAGAACACTGAAGCTTTCTTT
NA	NA	TRBV5-1	TRBJ2-7	CASSSGPGLGTYEQYF	TGCGCCAGCAGCTCAGGTCCGGGGCTCGGGACCTACGAGCAGTACTTC